This is a list of T cell receptor beta chains from one sample in a study of T-cell reconstitution after alpha-beta-depleted transplantation in children. TCRdb re-derived calls from the PCR reads in MiXCR, one entry per CDR3 protein. The sample lists around 200,000 distinct CDR3 sequences; about 8.2% were seen once. Source: PBMCs, mostly from graft donor cells, taken 360 days after TCRalphabeta/CD19-depleted stem cell transplant. The receptors originated from a male patient between 2 and 10 years old who had a stem cell transplant for acute myeloid leukemia, so the T cells may come from the graft donor. CDR3s include the opening cysteine and the closing phenylalanine or tryptophan. The D gene is left open where the match is weak. Where a row states a size, it is once, few, many or the class of an expanded clone; other rows omit it.

TRBV12-3/TRBV12-4,TRBJ2-4,few,16,-,CASSRGGTLAKNIQYF,TGTGCCAGCAGCAGGGGAGGAACTTTGGCCAAAAACATTCAGTACTTC
TRBV29-1,TRBJ2-2,-,13,-,CSVGVSGTGELFF,TGCAGCGTTGGGGTTTCGGGCACCGGGGAGCTGTTTTTT
TRBV5-1,TRBJ2-1,many,14,-,CASSSRTGENEQFF,TGCGCCAGCAGCTCCCGGACCGGGGAGAATGAGCAGTTCTTC
TRBV5-1,TRBJ2-3,few,15,TRBD2,CASSLEPAGTDTQYF,TGCGCCAGCAGCTTGGAACCAGCGGGAACTGATACGCAGTATTTT
TRBV4-1,TRBJ2-1,many,12,-,CASSQDSNEQFF,TGCGCCAGCAGCCAAGACAGCAATGAGCAGTTCTTC
TRBV12-3/TRBV12-4,TRBJ2-5,few,14,-,CASSKSGVQETQYF,TGTGCCAGCAGTAAATCCGGGGTACAAGAGACCCAGTACTTC
TRBV6-5,TRBJ1-5,-,13,TRBD1,CASSTGVHQPQHF,TGTGCCAGCAGTACAGGGGTCCATCAGCCCCAGCATTTT
TRBV9,TRBJ2-1,-,18,TRBD2,CASSPNFGGREVYNEQFF,TGTGCCAGCAGCCCGAACTTTGGCGGTCGGGAGGTATACAATGAGCAGTTCTTC
TRBV6-5,TRBJ2-5,many,12,TRBD1,CASSYSQGSQYF,TGTGCCAGCAGTTACTCACAGGGGTCTCAGTACTTC
TRBV7-7,TRBJ2-7,few,15,-,CASSFNGLRCYEQYF,TGTGCTAGCAGCTTTAATGGGTTGCGGTGTTACGAGCAGTACTTC
TRBV2,TRBJ2-7,-,14,-,CASSEAGLFGEQYF,TGTGCCAGCAGTGAAGCCGGACTCTTTGGAGAGCAGTACTTC
TRBV5-1,TRBJ2-2,many,13,-,CAKAPVRTGELFF,TGCGCGAAAGCTCCCGTGAGGACCGGGGAGCTGTTTTTT
TRBV7-9,TRBJ1-5,many,13,-,CASSLGGREPQHF,TGTGCCAGCAGCTTAGGGGGTAGGGAGCCCCAGCATTTT
TRBV7-9,TRBJ2-5,many,14,TRBD1,CASSVDRGRVTQYF,TGTGCCAGCAGCGTGGACAGGGGAAGGGTGACCCAGTACTTC
TRBV12-3/TRBV12-4,TRBJ1-2,few,12,TRBD1,CASRPQGQGYTF,TGTGCCAGCAGACCACAGGGGCAAGGCTACACCTTC
TRBV15,TRBJ2-7,few,15,TRBD1,CATSWGQGAPYEQYF,TGTGCCACCAGCTGGGGACAGGGGGCCCCCTACGAGCAGTACTTC
TRBV11-2,TRBJ2-5,few,16,-,CASSLVLLAEAGTQYF,TGTGCCAGCAGCTTAGTGTTACTAGCCGAGGCGGGGACCCAGTACTTC
TRBV20-1,TRBJ2-7,many,16,TRBD2,CSASRLLAGDWYEQYF,TGCAGTGCTTCCCGCCTCCTAGCGGGAGATTGGTACGAGCAGTACTTC
TRBV12-3/TRBV12-4,TRBJ2-5,many,12,-,CASRKRGETQYF,TGTGCCAGCAGAAAAAGGGGGGAGACCCAGTACTTC
TRBV20-1,TRBJ2-1,few,11,-,CIGASNNEQFF,TGCATCGGGGCTTCTAACAATGAGCAGTTCTTC
TRBV5-1,TRBJ2-7,-,13,-,CASRAGSSYEQYF,TGCGCCAGCAGGGCGGGTTCCTCCTACGAGCAGTACTTC
TRBV7-9,TRBJ2-7,-,15,TRBD1,CASSSRGQGLDEQYF,TGTGCCAGCAGCTCCAGAGGACAGGGGTTGGACGAGCAGTACTTC
TRBV7-9,TRBJ1-2,many,16,TRBD1,CASSLLPGGAGYGYTF,TGTGCCAGCAGTTTGCTCCCAGGGGGCGCGGGCTATGGCTACACCTTC
TRBV29-1,TRBJ2-5,-,13,TRBD1,CSAGQGAEETQYF,TGCAGCGCTGGACAGGGGGCGGAAGAGACCCAGTACTTC
TRBV4-1,TRBJ2-7,few,18,TRBD2,CASSQEPRTSGRWHEQYF,TGCGCCAGCAGCCAAGAACCCCGGACTAGCGGGAGGTGGCACGAGCAGTACTTC
TRBV12-3/TRBV12-4,TRBJ1-1,many,15,TRBD1,CATRQGATPNTEAFF,TGTGCCACTCGACAGGGGGCCACCCCGAACACTGAAGCTTTCTTT
TRBV5-1,TRBJ2-7,many,18,-,CASSPAQTTIFSSYEQYF,TGCGCCAGCAGCCCCGCACAAACTACAATTTTTAGCTCCTACGAGCAGTACTTC
TRBV20-1,TRBJ1-2,many,12,-,CSARVGSYGYTF,TGCAGTGCTAGAGTTGGCAGCTATGGCTACACCTTC
TRBV7-2,TRBJ2-2,-,14,TRBD2,CASSVGLAVGELFF,TGTGCCAGCAGCGTAGGACTAGCGGTCGGGGAGCTGTTTTTT
TRBV4-1,TRBJ2-5,-,17,TRBD2,CASSQEGIAGGLETQYF,TGCGCCAGCAGCCAAGAGGGAATAGCGGGGGGGCTGGAGACCCAGTACTTC
TRBV18,TRBJ2-3,few,16,-,CASSPQASLSTDTQYF,TGTGCCAGCTCACCACAAGCTAGCCTAAGCACAGATACGCAGTATTTT
TRBV29-1,TRBJ1-4,few,13,-,CSVVRDTGEKLFF,TGCAGCGTCGTAAGGGACACTGGTGAAAAACTGTTTTTT
TRBV9,TRBJ2-1,-,17,-,CASTRTPSAGPYNEQFF,TGTGCCAGCACCCGTACACCCTCGGCGGGCCCATACAATGAGCAGTTCTTC
TRBV12-5,TRBJ1-2,-,14,-,CASGFRARDYGYTF,TGTGCTAGTGGTTTTAGGGCGCGCGACTATGGCTACACCTTC
TRBV6-5,TRBJ2-1,few,15,-,CASSYSTPIYNEQFF,TGTGCCAGCAGTTACTCGACGCCGATTTACAATGAGCAGTTCTTC
TRBV4-2,TRBJ1-1,few,16,-,CASSPFSPRGYTEAFF,TGTGCCAGCAGCCCCTTCTCGCCCCGGGGGTACACTGAAGCTTTCTTT
TRBV5-1,TRBJ1-2,few,15,-,CASSLEGRTNYGYTF,TGCGCCAGCAGCTTGGAGGGACGGACTAACTATGGCTACACCTTC